The present T cell receptor beta chain was sequenced within a study of blood T cells in healthy people across ages. A few counts support this clonotype. Its antigen is undetermined. A much more abundant neighbour one base away suggests this may be a read error. The authors ran a second PCR of roughly 6 to 12 cycles using a sample-barcoded 5' primer and a J-beta primer mix. The template-switch adaptor was a 5' adaptor with 12 random nucleotides. It tagged each cDNA molecule. TCRdb recomputed calls from the 5' RACE reads with MiXCR, one row per CDR3 protein. The sample records hundreds of thousands of distinct CDR3 sequences, roughly half being singletons. Overall study findings and caveats: There were more naive CD4+ cells and higher diversity in long-lived donors than in aged donors.

The people who gave samples were healthy Caucasians from Russia, aged roughly 6 to 95. Total RNA was extracted at no less than 6 micrograms per sample. Germline V gives CDR1 DFQATT, CDR2 SNEGSKA (reference sequence). V was trimmed by 1 base and J by 2 bases, leaving 10 bases between them. There are 14 residues in the CDR3. Sequencing was carried out using blood. The receptor comes from a woman of 80 years or more in good health. The rearrangement joins TRBV20-1 to TRBJ2-3; D call uncertain. Here the CDR3 DNA reads TGCAGTGCTAGAGCAGTGTCCTCCACAGATACGCAGTATTTT. Residues: CSARAVSSTDTQYF.